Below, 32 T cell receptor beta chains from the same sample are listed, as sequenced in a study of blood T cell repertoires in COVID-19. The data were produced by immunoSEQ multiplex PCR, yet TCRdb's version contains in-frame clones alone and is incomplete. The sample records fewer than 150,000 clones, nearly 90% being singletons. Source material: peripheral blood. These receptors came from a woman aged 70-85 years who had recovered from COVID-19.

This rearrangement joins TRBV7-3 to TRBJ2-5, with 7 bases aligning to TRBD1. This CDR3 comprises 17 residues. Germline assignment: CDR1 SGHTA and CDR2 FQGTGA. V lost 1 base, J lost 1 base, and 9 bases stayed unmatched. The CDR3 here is CASSLMLGQILQETQYF. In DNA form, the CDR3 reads TGTGCCAGCAGCTTAATGTTGGGACAGATACTCCAAGAGACCCAGTACTTC.

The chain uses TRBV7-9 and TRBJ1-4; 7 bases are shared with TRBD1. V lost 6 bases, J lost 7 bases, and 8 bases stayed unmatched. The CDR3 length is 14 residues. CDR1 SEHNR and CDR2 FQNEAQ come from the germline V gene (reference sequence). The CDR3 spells CASSPGAGGEKLFF. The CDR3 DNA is TGTGCCAGCAGTCCTGGGGCAGGGGGTGAAAAACTGTTTTTT.

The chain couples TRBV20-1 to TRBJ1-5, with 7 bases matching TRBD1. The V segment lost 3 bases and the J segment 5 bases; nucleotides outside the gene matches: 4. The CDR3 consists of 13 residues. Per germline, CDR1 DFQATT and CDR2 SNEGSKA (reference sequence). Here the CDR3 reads CSASGQVHQPQHF. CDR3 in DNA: TGCAGTGCTAGTGGACAGGTGCATCAGCCCCAGCATTTT.

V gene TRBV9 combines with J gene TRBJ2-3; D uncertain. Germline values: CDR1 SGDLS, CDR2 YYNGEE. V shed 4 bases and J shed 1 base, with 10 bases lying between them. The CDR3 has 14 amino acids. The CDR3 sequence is CASSPGLGTDTQYF. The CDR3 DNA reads TGTGCCAGCAGCCCGGGTCTCGGCACAGATACGCAGTATTTT.

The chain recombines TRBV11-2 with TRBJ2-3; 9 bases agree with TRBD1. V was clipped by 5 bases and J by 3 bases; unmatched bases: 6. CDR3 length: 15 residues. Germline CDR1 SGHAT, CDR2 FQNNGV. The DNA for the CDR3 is TGTGCCAGCAGCCCGGGGACAGGGTGGACAGATACGCAGTATTTT. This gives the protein CASSPGTGWTDTQYF.

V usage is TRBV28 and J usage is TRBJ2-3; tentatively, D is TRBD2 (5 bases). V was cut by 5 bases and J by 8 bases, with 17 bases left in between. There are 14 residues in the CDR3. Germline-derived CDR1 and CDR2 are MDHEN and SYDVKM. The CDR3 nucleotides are TGTGCCAGCAGTAAACCGGGATTTTCACTTACGCAGTATTTT. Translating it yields CASSKPGFSLTQYF. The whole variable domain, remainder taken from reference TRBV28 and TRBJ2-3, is DVKVTQSSRYLVKRTGEKVFLECVQDMDHENMFWYRQDPGLGLRLIYFSYDVKMKEKGDIPEGYSVSREKKERFSLILESASTNQTSMYLCASSKPGFSLTQYFGPGTRLTVL.

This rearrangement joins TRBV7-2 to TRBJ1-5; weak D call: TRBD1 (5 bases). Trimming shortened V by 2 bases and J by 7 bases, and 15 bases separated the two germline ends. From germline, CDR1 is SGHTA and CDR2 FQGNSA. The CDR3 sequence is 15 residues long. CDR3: CASSLQGADWQPQHF. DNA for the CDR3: TGTGCCAGCAGCTTACAAGGGGCAGATTGGCAGCCCCAGCATTTT.

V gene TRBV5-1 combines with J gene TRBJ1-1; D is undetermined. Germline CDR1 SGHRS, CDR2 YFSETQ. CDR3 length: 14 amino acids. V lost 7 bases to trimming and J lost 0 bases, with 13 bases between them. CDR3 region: CASAKGGLNTEAFF. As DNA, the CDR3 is TGCGCCAGCGCAAAGGGAGGGCTGAACACTGAAGCTTTCTTT.

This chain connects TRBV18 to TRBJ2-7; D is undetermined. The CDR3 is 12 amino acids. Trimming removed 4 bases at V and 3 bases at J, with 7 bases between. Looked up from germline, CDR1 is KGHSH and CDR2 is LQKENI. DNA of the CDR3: TGTGCCAGCTCACTCGCAGGCTACGAGCAGTACTTC. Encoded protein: CASSLAGYEQYF. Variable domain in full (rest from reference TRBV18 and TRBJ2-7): NAGVMQNPRHLVRRRGQEARLRCSPMKGHSHVYWYRQLPEEGLKFMVYLQKENIIDESGMPKERFSAEFPKEGPSILRIQQVVRGDSAAYFCASSLAGYEQYFGPGTRLTVT.

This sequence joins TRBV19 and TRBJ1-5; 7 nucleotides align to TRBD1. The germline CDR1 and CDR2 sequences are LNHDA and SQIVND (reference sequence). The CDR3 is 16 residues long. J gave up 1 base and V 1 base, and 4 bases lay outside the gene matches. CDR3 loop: CASSIGTGKSNQPQHF. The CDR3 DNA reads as TGTGCCAGTAGTATAGGGACAGGTAAAAGCAATCAGCCCCAGCATTTT.

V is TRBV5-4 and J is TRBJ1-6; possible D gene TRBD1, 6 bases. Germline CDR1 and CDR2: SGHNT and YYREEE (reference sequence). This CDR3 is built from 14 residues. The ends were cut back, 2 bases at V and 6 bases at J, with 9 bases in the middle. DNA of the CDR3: TGTGCCAGCAGCTTAGCAGGGGTTAATTCACCCCTCCACTTT. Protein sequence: CASSLAGVNSPLHF.

CDR3 DNA: TGCGCCAGCAGCCCTGTCCAGGGGACCCGCTCTGGGGCCAACGTCCTGACTTTC. It yields the protein CASSPVQGTRSGANVLTF. The rearrangement joins TRBV4-1 to TRBJ2-6; weak D call: TRBD1 (6 bases). Between the trimmed V and J ends, which lost 4 bases and 0 bases, there was a span of 16 bases. CDR1 MGHRA and CDR2 YSYEKL come from the germline V gene. There are 18 residues in the CDR3.

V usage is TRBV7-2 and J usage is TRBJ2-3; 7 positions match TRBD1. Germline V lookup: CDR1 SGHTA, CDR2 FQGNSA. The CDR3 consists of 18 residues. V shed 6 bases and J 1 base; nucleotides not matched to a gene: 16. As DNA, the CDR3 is TGTGCCAGCAGTCATTTCCCTCGGGGACAGCTAGGCACAGATACGCAGTATTTT. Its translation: CASSHFPRGQLGTDTQYF.

The CDR3 sequence: CASSRNPGQVGETQYF. The CDR3 nucleotides read TGTGCCAGTAGCCGGAACCCGGGACAGGTGGGAGAGACCCAGTACTTC. The chain joins TRBV19 to TRBJ2-5; 8 bases align to TRBD1. Trimming at V came to 6 bases and at J to 4 bases, leaving 13 bases not matched to a gene. Per the germline V gene, CDR1 is LNHDA and CDR2 is SQIVND (reference sequence). There are 16 residues in the CDR3.

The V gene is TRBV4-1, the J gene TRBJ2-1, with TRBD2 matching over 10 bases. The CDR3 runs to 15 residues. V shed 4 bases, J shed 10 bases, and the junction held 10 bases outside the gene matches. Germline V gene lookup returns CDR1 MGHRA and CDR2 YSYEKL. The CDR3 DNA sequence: TGCGCCAGCAGCCCCGGGGGAGCGGGAGGGAACGAGCAGTTCTTC. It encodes CASSPGGAGGNEQFF.

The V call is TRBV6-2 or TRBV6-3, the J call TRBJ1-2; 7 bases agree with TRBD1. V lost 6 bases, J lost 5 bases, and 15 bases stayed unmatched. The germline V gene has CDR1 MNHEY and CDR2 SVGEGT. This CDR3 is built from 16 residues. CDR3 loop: CASSPLRTGPGYGYTF. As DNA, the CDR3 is TGTGCCAGCAGCCCCCTCCGGACAGGCCCTGGATATGGCTACACCTTC.

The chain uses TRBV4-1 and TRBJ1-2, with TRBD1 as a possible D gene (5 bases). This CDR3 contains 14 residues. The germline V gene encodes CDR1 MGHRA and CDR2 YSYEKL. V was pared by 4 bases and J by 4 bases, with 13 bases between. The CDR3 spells CASSPPTDLYGYTF. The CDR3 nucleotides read TGCGCCAGCAGCCCCCCGACAGACCTCTATGGCTACACCTTC.

CDR3: CASSARSGGLSNEQFF. CDR3 DNA: TGTGCCAGCTCCGCCCGCAGCGGGGGCCTGAGCAATGAGCAGTTCTTC. The gene calls are TRBV19 and TRBJ2-1; 8 bases are a match to TRBD2. Germline V lookup: CDR1 LNHDA, CDR2 SQIVND (reference sequence). The CDR3 contains 16 residues. The V segment lost 9 bases and the J segment 6 bases; nucleotides outside the gene matches: 16.

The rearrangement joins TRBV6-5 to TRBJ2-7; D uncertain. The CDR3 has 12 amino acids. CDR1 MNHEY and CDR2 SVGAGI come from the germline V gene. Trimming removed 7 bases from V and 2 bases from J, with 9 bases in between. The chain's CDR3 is CASKETAYEQYF. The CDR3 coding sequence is TGTGCCAGCAAGGAGACGGCCTACGAGCAGTACTTC.

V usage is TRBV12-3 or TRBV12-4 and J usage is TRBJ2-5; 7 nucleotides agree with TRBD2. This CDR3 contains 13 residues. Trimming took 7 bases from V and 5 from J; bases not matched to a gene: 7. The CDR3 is CASTFRGVETQYF. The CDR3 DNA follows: TGTGCCAGCACCTTCCGGGGGGTGGAGACCCAGTACTTC.

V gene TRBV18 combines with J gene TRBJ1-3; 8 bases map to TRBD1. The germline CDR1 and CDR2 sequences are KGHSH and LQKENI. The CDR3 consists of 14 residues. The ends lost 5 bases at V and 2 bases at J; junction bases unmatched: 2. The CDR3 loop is CASSAGQAGNTIYF. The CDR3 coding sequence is TGTGCCAGCTCAGCGGGACAGGCTGGAAACACCATATATTTT.

In DNA form, the CDR3 reads TGTGCCAGCAGCTCAGGGACAGGGAGATACAATGAGCAGTTCTTC. Its translation is CASSSGTGRYNEQFF. The V gene is TRBV7-3, the J gene TRBJ2-1, with TRBD1 identical over 9 bases. Germline V lookup: CDR1 SGHTA, CDR2 FQGTGA. This CDR3 is built from 15 residues. The ends lost 4 bases at V and 4 bases at J; junction bases unmatched: 5.

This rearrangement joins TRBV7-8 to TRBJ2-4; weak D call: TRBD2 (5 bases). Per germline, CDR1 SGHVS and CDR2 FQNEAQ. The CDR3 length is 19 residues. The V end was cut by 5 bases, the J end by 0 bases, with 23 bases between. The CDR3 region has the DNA TGTGCCAGCAGCCTCGGGGAACACTACTCTCCTCTAGCCAAAAACATTCAGTACTTC. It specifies CASSLGEHYSPLAKNIQYF.

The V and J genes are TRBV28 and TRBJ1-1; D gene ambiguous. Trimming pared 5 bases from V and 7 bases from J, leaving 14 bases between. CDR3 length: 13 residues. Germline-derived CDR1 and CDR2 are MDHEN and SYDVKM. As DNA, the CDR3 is TGTGCCAGCAGTACCCCTGGCGGGCGTGAAGCTTTCTTT. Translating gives CASSTPGGREAFF.

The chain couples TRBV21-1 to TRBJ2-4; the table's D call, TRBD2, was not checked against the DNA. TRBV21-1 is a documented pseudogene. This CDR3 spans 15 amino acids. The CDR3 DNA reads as TGTGCCAGCAGCGCACATGCCGGGGCCAAAAACATTCAGTACTTC. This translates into CASSAHAGAKNIQYF.

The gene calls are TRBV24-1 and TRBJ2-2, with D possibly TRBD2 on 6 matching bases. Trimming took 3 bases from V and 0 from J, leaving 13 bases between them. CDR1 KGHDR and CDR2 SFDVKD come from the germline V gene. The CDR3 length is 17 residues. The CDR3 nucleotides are TGTGCCACCAGTGATGCCCTAAGCGGGTCGAACACCGGGGAGCTGTTTTTT. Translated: CATSDALSGSNTGELFF.

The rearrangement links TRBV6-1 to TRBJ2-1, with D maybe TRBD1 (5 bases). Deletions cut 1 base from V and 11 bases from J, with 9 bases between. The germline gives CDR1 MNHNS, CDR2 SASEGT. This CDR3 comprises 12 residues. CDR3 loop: CASSEGVGQQFF. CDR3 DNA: TGTGCCAGCAGTGAAGGGGTGGGGCAGCAGTTCTTC.

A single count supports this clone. Written as DNA, the CDR3 is TGTGCCAGCAGCCGGGACAGGCAGGGTGCCGGGGAGCTGTTTTTT. The encoded protein is CASSRDRQGAGELFF. The chain is built from TRBV7-9 and TRBJ2-2, with 8 bases fitting TRBD1. The CDR3 length is 15 residues. Trimming took 5 bases from V and 6 from J; bases not matched to a gene: 8. Per germline, CDR1 SEHNR and CDR2 FQNEAQ (reference sequence).

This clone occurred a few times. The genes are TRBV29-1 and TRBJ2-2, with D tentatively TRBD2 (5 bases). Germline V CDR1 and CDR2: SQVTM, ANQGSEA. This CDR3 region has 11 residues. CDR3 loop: CTGQRRGELFF. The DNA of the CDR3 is TGCACCGGGCAGCGGCGGGGGGAGCTGTTTTTT.

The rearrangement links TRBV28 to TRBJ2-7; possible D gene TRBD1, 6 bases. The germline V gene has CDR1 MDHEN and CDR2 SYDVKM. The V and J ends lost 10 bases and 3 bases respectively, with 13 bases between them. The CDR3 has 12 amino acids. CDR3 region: CATETGNYEQYF. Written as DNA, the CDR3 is TGTGCCACCGAGACAGGCAACTACGAGCAGTACTTC.

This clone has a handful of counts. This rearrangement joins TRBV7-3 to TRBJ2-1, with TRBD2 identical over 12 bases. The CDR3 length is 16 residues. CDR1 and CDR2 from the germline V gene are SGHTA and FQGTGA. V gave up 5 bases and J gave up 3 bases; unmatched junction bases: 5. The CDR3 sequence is CASSPQGLAGYNEQFF. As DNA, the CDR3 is TGTGCCAGCAGCCCCCAGGGACTAGCGGGCTACAATGAGCAGTTCTTC.

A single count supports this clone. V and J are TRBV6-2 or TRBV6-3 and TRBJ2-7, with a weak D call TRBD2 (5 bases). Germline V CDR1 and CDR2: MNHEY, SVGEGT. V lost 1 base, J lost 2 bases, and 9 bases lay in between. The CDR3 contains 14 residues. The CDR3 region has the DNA TGTGCCAGCAGTTACTGGAGCGGCACCTACGAGCAGTACTTC. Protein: CASSYWSGTYEQYF.